The T cell receptor beta chain under discussion was sequenced for a study of blood T cell repertoires in COVID-19. Profiling relied on immunoSEQ multiplex PCR, and the TCRdb table lists in-frame clones only, not all of them. The table shows some 150,000 clones, with approximately 88% occurring only once. The sample was peripheral blood. This clonotype originated in a woman between 45 and 60 years old with acute or convalescent COVID-19.

In DNA, the CDR3 is TGTGCCAGCATCCCCGCGGGACAGGAAGGCACAGATACGCAGTATTTT. Its translation: CASIPAGQEGTDTQYF. V is TRBV7-9 and J is TRBJ2-3; 8 bases agree with TRBD1. J gave up 1 base and V 7 bases, and 10 bases lay outside the gene matches. The germline V gene has CDR1 SEHNR and CDR2 FQNEAQ (reference sequence). This CDR3 is built from 16 residues.